The T cell receptor (beta chain) described here comes from a study of early T cells in non-severe SARS-CoV-2 infection. Study details: From unsorted whole blood, bulk RNA was sequenced, and the chains remained unpaired. Points from the study as a whole: Reliance on VDJdb matching favored anti-spike CD8 responses; private and CD4 specificities were missed.

This clonotype was seen ten or more times. Its antigen is unidentified. Unique molecular identifiers were added to individual cDNA molecules. One entry per CDR3 protein results from TCRdb running MiXCR on the 5' RACE reads. Seen here are 50,000 to 75,000 distinct CDR3 sequences, approximately 6.1% observed once, and the top ten hold 3% to 3.5%. The sequencing here drew on whole blood, taken at baseline. This TCR was sampled from an adult who was a healthcare worker with PCR-confirmed SARS-CoV-2 infection or an uninfected control (not recorded which).

Written as DNA, the CDR3 is TGTGCCAGCAGGTCCAGGGTGGGAAATTCACCCCTCCACTTT. Its protein product is CASRSRVGNSPLHF. The chain is built from TRBV6-5 and TRBJ1-6; weak D call: TRBD1 (5 bases). The germline V gene encodes CDR1 MNHEY and CDR2 SVGAGI. The V end lost 6 bases, the J end lost 7 bases, and 13 bases lay between the germline ends. CDR3 length equals 14 residues.